Below, 6 T cell receptor beta chains from the same sample are listed, as sequenced in a study of T-cell reconstitution after alpha-beta-depleted transplantation in children. Unique molecular identifiers were incorporated when the TCRbeta library was constructed. MiXCR, applied by TCRdb to the PCR reads, yields one record per CDR3 protein. The repertoire holds over 200,000 distinct CDR3 sequences, with approximately 8% as singletons. The sample was PBMCs, mostly from graft donor cells, taken 360 days after TCRalphabeta/CD19-depleted stem cell transplant. These receptors all come from a male patient aged 2 to 9 who had a stem cell transplant for acute myeloid leukemia, so the T cells may come from the graft donor.

With respect to this clonotype: This is likely a read error, given that the CDR3 carries no conserved phenylalanine or tryptophan at its end. This rearrangement joins TRBV11-1 to TRBJ1-1; D is uncertain. The CDR3 is 19 amino acids. The germline CDR1 and CDR2 sequences are SGHAT and FQDESV (reference sequence). Trimming took 1 base from V and 0 from J, leaving 21 bases between them. The CDR3 region is CASSLDGVSFSLMNTEAFY. For the CDR3, the DNA is TGTGCCAGCAGCTTAGATGGGGTCAGCTTCTCTCTCATGAACACTGAAGCTTTCTAT.

V and J are TRBV24-1 and TRBJ2-5; D tentatively fits TRBD1 or TRBD2 (5 bases each). CDR3 length: 14 residues. The germline V and J ends were trimmed by 3 bases and 4 bases, with 11 bases remaining between them. The germline CDR1 and CDR2 sequences are KGHDR and SFDVKD. The CDR3 nucleotides are TGTGCCACCAGTGATGTCCGGGACGGAGAGACCCAGTACTTC. Its protein is CATSDVRDGETQYF.

This chain joins TRBV12-3 or TRBV12-4 and TRBJ2-5; TRBD2 aligns across 8 bases. J gave up 0 bases and V 3 bases, and 3 bases lay outside the gene matches. CDR3 size: 15 residues. CDR3 amino acids: CASSLGLVNQETQYF. In DNA form, the CDR3 reads TGTGCCAGCAGTTTGGGACTAGTAAACCAAGAGACCCAGTACTTC.

The chain carries TRBV5-1 and TRBJ2-1; D remains unclear. Germline CDR1 is SGHRS and CDR2 is YFSETQ. The ends were cut back, 4 bases at V and 2 bases at J, with 13 bases in the middle. The CDR3 covers 15 residues. The CDR3 spells CASSTRSPTYNEQFF. CDR3 coding DNA: TGCGCCAGCAGCACCCGAAGTCCCACCTACAATGAGCAGTTCTTC.

Ten or more counts support this clonotype. The chain recombines TRBV20-1 with TRBJ2-7, with D possibly being TRBD2 (5 bases). V was shortened by 3 bases and J by 0 bases, with 12 bases between the two germline ends. The CDR3 spans 14 residues. In germline, CDR1 is DFQATT, CDR2 SNEGSKA (reference sequence). CDR3 DNA sequence: TGCAGTGCTAGCTTCCTAGCTAGCTCCTACGAGCAGTACTTC. Its translation is CSASFLASSYEQYF.

The rearrangement joins TRBV5-6 to TRBJ1-5; D is possibly TRBD1 (6 bases). Trimming took 3 bases from V and 5 from J, leaving 21 bases between them. Looked up from germline, CDR1 is SGHDT and CDR2 is YYEEEE. CDR3 length equals 17 residues. Here the CDR3 reads CASSWWKGTGRDQPQHF. DNA of the CDR3: TGTGCCAGCAGCTGGTGGAAGGGAACAGGGCGAGATCAGCCCCAGCATTTT. Supplemented by reference TRBV5-6 and TRBJ1-5, the full variable domain reads DAGVTQSPTHLIKTRGQQVTLRCSPKSGHDTVSWYQQALGQGPQFIFQYYEEEERQRGNFPDRFSGHQFPNYSSELNVNALLLGDSALYLCASSWWKGTGRDQPQHFGDGTRLSIL.